This T cell receptor beta chain was observed in a study of cytomegalovirus exposure and HLA in healthy donors. Study-level findings and limits: Later genetic work tied a missense DCLRE1C variant to beta-chain V and J trimming.

CDR3 size: 15 residues. Germline assignment: CDR1 GTSNPN and CDR2 SVGIG (reference sequence). With 0 bases removed from V and 0 bases from J, the gap between germline ends came to 12 bases. Only a few counts were recorded for this clone. What it recognizes is unknown. Both 60 Vbeta primers and 13 Jbeta primers went into the PCR. Profiling relied on immunoSEQ multiplex PCR, and the TCRdb table lists in-frame clones only, not all of them. Here the sample spans about 78,000 clones, 80% being singletons. Sample: PBMCs. This rearrangement joins TRBV30 to TRBJ2-7, with D perhaps matching TRBD1 (5 bases). The TCR comes from a man over 45 in good health and CMV-seropositive. CDR3 in DNA: TGTGCCTGGAGTGTCGGTTTCGACAGCTCCTACGAGCAGTACTTC. Translated, it gives CAWSVGFDSSYEQYF.